Reported below is one T cell receptor (beta chain). What it binds is unknown. The V gene lost 6 bases and the J gene lost 5 bases, with 10 bases spanning the gap. Germline V lookup: CDR1 LNHDA, CDR2 SQIVND (reference sequence). The CDR3 runs 12 residues. Generated by immunoSEQ multiplex PCR, the TCRdb table keeps only in-frame clones and is missing some. This sample has about 150,000 clones; approximately 94% occur once, and the top ten carry under 0.4%. This entry is derived from a study of OX40 agonist ivuxolimab in advanced cancers. Overall study context: The treatment was a fully human IgG2 OX40 agonist, ivuxolimab. Study-wide results and caveats: On average, a greater number of expanded clones characterised CD8+ T cells relative to CD4+.

The source is an adult with an advanced solid tumor such as melanoma, head and neck, liver or kidney cancer. The chain carries TRBV19 and TRBJ2-5, with no clear D. The sample was CD4+ or CD8+ T cells sorted from blood, taken in a trial of the OX40 agonist ivuxolimab. As DNA, the CDR3 is TGTGCCAGTAGCCCTAGTGGGGAGACCCAGTACTTC. It is translated as CASSPSGETQYF.